The clone carrying this T cell receptor beta chain was counted only a few times. The data originate from a study of cytomegalovirus exposure and HLA in healthy donors. CDR3 size: 13 residues. Germline loops: CDR1 SEHNR, CDR2 FQNEAQ (reference sequence). The V end was cut by 5 bases, the J end by 4 bases, with 12 bases between. PCR involved 60 Vbeta and 13 Jbeta primers. Produced via immunoSEQ multiplex PCR; TCRdb's table is partial and in-frame only. The sample contains approximately 170,000 clones, less than 85% of which appear only once. V and J are TRBV7-9 and TRBJ2-7; D is unresolved. Material: PBMCs. This sequence was found in a boy aged 2 to 10 in good health and CMV-seronegative. CDR3 DNA sequence: TGTGCCAGCAGCCCCCCGTATCCTTACGAGCAGTACTTC. Translated, it gives CASSPPYPYEQYF.